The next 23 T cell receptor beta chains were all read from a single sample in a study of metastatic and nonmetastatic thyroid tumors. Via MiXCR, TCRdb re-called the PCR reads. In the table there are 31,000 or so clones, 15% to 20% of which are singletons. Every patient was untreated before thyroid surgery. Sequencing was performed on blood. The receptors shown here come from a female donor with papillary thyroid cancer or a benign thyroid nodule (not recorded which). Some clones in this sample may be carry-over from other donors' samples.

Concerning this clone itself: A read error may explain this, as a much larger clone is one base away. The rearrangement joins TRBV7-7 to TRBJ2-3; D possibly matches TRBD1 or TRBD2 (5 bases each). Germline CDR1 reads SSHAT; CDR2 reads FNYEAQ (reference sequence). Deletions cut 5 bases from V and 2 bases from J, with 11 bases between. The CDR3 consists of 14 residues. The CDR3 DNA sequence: TGTGCCAGCAGCCTGGGGGTAAACACAGATACGCAGTATTTT. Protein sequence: CASSLGVNTDTQYF.

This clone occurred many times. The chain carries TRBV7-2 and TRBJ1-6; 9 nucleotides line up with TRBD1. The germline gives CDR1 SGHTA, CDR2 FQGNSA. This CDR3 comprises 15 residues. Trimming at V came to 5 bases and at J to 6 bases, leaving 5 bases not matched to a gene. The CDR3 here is CASSKGTGSNSPLHF. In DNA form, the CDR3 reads TGTGCCAGCAGCAAAGGGACAGGGAGTAATTCACCCCTCCACTTT.

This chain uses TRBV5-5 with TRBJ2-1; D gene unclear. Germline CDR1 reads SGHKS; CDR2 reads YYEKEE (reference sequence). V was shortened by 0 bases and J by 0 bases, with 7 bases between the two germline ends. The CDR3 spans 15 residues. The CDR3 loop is CASSLEMSSYNEQFF. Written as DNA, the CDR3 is TGTGCCAGCAGCTTGGAGATGAGCTCCTACAATGAGCAGTTCTTC.

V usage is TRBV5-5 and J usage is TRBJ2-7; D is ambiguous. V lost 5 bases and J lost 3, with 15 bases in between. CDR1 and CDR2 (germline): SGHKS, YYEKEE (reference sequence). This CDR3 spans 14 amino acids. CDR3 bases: TGTGCCAGCAGTCTACCTAGGGTGAGCTACGAGCAGTACTTC. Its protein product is CASSLPRVSYEQYF. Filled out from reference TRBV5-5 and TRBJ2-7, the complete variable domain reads DAGVTQSPTHLIKTRGQQVTLRCSPISGHKSVSWYQQVLGQGPQFIFQYYEKEERGRGNFPDRFSARQFPNYSSELNVNALLLGDSALYLCASSLPRVSYEQYFGPGTRLTVT.

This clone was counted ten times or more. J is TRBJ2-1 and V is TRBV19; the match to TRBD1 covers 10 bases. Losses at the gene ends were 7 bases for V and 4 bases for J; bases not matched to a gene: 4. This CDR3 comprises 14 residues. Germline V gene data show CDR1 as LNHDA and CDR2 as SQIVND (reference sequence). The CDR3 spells CASMDRGGYNEQFF. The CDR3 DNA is TGTGCCAGTATGGACAGGGGGGGGTACAATGAGCAGTTCTTC.

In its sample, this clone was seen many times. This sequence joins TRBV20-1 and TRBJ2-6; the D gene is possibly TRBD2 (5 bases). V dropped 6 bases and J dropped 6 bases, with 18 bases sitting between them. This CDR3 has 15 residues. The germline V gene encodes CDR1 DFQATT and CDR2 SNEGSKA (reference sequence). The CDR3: CSATGFISAANVLTF. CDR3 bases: TGCAGTGCGACGGGATTTATCTCCGCGGCCAACGTCCTGACTTTC.

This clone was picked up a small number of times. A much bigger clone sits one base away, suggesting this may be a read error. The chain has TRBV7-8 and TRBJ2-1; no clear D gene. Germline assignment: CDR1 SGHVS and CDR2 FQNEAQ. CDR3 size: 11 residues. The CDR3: CASTLGCEQFF. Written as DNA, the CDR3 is TGTGCCAGCACCTTAGGGTGTGAGCAGTTCTTC.

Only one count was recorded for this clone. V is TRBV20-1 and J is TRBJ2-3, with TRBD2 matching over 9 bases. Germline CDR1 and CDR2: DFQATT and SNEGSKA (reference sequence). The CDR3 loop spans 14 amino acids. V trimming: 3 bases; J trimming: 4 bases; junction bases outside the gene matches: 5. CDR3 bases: TGCAGTGCTAGTGTCGCGGGAGGGCCAGATACGCAGTATTTT. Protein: CSASVAGGPDTQYF.

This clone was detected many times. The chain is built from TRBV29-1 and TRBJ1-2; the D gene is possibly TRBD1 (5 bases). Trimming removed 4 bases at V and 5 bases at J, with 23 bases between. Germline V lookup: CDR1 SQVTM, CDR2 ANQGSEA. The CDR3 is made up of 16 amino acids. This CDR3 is CSVVPGRVIEGYGYTF. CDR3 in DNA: TGCAGCGTTGTGCCCGGGCGGGTGATAGAGGGGTATGGCTACACCTTC.

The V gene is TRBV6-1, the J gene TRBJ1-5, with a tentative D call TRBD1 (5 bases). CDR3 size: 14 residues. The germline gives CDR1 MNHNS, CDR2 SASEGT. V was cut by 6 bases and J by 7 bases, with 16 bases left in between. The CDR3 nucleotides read TGTGCCAGCAGCCTGCTCACAGGCGACCAGCCCCAGCATTTT. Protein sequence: CASSLLTGDQPQHF.

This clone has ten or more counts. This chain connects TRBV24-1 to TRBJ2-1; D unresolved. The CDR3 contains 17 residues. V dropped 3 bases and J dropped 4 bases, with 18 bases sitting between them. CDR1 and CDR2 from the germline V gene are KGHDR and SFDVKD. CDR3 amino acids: CATSDASPELRYNEQFF. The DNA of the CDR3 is TGTGCCACCAGTGATGCGTCGCCGGAACTTAGATACAATGAGCAGTTCTTC.

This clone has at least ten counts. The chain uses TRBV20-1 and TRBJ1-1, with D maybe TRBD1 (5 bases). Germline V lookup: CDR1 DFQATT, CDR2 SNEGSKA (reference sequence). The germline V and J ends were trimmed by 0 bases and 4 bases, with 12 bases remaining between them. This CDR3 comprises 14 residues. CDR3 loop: CSARDQGRFTEAFF. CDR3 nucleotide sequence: TGCAGTGCTAGAGATCAGGGAAGGTTCACTGAAGCTTTCTTT.

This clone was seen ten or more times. CDR3 sequence: CASSHPWVGGGATDTQYF. The CDR3 nucleotides read TGTGCCAGCAGCCACCCTTGGGTGGGCGGGGGGGCCACAGATACGCAGTATTTT. V gene TRBV7-2 combines with J gene TRBJ2-3, with 9 bases matching TRBD2. The CDR3 runs to 18 residues. The germline gives CDR1 SGHTA, CDR2 FQGNSA. V gave up 5 bases and J gave up 2 bases; unmatched junction bases: 14. Complete variable domain (other parts from reference TRBV7-2 and TRBJ2-3): GAGVSQSPSNKVTEKGKDVELRCDPISGHTALYWYRQSLGQGLEFLIYFQGNSAPDKSGLPSDRFSAERTGGSVSTLTIQRTQQEDSAVYLCASSHPWVGGGATDTQYFGPGTRLTVL.

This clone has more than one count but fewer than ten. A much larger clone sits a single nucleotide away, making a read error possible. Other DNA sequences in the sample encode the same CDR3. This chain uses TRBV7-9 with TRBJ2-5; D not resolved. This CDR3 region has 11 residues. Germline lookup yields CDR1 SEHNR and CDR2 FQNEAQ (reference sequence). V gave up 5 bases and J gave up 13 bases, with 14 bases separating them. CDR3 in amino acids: CASSTDREWYF. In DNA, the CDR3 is TGTGCCAGCAGCACGGACCGCGAGTGGTACTTC.

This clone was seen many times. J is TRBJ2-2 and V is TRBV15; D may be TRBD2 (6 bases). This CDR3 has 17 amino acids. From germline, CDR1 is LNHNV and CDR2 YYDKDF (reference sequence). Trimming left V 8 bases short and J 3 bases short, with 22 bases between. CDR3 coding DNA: TGTGCCACCGGAACCCCCGGGCGGGAAGGGGACACCGGGGAGCTGTTTTTT. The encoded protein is CATGTPGREGDTGELFF.

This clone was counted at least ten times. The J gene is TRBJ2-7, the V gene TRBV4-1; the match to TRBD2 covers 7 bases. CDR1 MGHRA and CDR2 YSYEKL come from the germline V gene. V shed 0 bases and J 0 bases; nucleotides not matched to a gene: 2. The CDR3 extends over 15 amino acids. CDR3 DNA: TGCGCCAGCAGCCAAGAGCTAGCGGTCTCCTACGAGCAGTACTTC. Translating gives CASSQELAVSYEQYF.

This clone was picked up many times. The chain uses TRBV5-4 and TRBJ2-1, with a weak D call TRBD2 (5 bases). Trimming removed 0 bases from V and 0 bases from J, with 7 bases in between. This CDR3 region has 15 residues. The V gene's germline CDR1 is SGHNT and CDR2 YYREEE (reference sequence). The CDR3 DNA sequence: TGTGCCAGCAGCTTGGACGCGGGCTCCTACAATGAGCAGTTCTTC. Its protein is CASSLDAGSYNEQFF.

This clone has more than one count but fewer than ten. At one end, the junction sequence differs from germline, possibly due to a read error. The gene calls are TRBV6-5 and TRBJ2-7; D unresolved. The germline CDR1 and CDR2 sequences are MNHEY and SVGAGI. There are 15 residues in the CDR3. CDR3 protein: CASIYSPSNGYEHYF. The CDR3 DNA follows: TGTGCCAGCATTTACTCGCCGAGTAATGGATACGAGCATTACTTC.

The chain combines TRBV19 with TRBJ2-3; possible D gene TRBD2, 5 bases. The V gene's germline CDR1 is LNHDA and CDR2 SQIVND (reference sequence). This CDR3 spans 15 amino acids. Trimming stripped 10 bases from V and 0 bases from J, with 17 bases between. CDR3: CATEEATASTDTQYF. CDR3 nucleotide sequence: TGTGCCACAGAGGAGGCGACCGCTAGCACAGATACGCAGTATTTT.

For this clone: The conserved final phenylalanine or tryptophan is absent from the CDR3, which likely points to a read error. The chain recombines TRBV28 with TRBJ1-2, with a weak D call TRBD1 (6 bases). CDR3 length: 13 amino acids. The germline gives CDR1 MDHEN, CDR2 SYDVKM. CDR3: CASSLGQGYDYTL. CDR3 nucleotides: TGTGCCAGCAGTTTAGGGCAGGGGTATGACTACACCTTA.

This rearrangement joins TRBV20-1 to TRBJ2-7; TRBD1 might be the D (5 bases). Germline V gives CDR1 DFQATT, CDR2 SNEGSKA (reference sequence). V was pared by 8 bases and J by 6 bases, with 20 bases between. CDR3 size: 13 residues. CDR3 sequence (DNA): TGCAGTCCCGTCCAGTCATTAGGGGCCGAGCAGTACTTC. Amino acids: CSPVQSLGAEQYF.

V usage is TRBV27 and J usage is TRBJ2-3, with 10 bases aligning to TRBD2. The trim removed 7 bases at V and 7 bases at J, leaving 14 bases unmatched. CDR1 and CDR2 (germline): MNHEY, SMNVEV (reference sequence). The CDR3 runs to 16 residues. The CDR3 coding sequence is TGTGCCAGCAACAGACTAGCGGGTGCCCGCACGTATACGCAGTATTTT. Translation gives CASNRLAGARTYTQYF.

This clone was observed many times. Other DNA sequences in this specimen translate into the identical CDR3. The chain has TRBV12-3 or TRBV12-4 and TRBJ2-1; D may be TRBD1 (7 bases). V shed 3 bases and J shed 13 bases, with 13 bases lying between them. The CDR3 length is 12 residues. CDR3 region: CASSFVQGGQFF. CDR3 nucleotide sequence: TGTGCCAGCAGTTTTGTGCAGGGGGGACAGTTCTTC.